This TCR beta chain stems from a study of technical replicates of blood from a few donors. Using immunoSEQ multiplex PCR, the repertoire was profiled, and TCRdb retains in-frame clones only, with some absent. Of over 65,000 clones in the sample, roughly 96% are singletons; the top ten hold approximately 0.2%. The length of the CDR3 is 15 residues. The V and J ends lost 2 bases and 4 bases respectively, with 12 bases between them. CDR1 is SGHTA, CDR2 FQGNSA, per germline. This clonotype was obtained from a human donor in good health. The chain links TRBV7-2 to TRBJ1-5; TRBD1 is a possible D gene (5 bases). Sequenced input: T cells isolated from PBMCs. The CDR3 DNA reads TGTGCCAGCAGCTTAACCAGGGCCTCGAATCAGCCCCAGCATTTT. Its translation is CASSLTRASNQPQHF.